Listed here are 21 T cell receptor beta chains from one sample, sequenced in a study of vaccination and CD4 T cells after COVID-19. Their recognized antigens are unknown. The assay that was used to sequence DNA from cultured CD4+ T cells was the Oncomine TCR Beta short-read assay. In TCRdb, the PCR reads were re-called with MiXCR into one record per CDR3 protein. The data contain about 20,000 distinct CDR3 sequences, around 60% of them singletons. Treatment here: roughly 10-day PBMC culture with coronavirus spike peptide pools or control peptides (ViraFEST assay). The input for sequencing was CD4+ T cells from blood, cultured in vitro, taken after SARS-CoV-2 vaccination. The source of these receptors is a human donor who had recovered from COVID-19.

Only one count was recorded for this clonotype. This chain connects TRBV12-3 or TRBV12-4 to TRBJ2-3; 8 bases align to TRBD1. J was trimmed by 1 base and V by 5 bases; bases with no gene match: 5. CDR3 length: 15 amino acids. The CDR3 is CASSPGGAGTDTQYF. The CDR3 DNA follows: TGTGCCAGCAGTCCAGGGGGCGCGGGCACAGATACGCAGTATTTT.

The chain recombines TRBV30 with TRBJ1-1, with TRBD1 matching over 7 bases. V gave up 5 bases and J gave up 0 bases; unmatched junction bases: 6. The CDR3 totals 14 residues. Germline V gives CDR1 GTSNPN, CDR2 SVGIG (reference sequence). The CDR3 DNA follows: TGTGCCTGGGACCGGGACAGCATGAACACTGAAGCTTTCTTT. It yields the protein CAWDRDSMNTEAFF. Complete variable domain (other parts from reference TRBV30 and TRBJ1-1): SQTIHQWPATLVQPVGSPLSLECTVEGTSNPNLYWYRQAAGRGLQLLFYSVGIGQISSEVPQNLSASRPQDRQFILSSKKLLLSDSGFYLCAWDRDSMNTEAFFGQGTRLTVV.

A note on this clonotype: At one of its ends the junction is not consistent with the germline gene, which may arise from a read error. The J gene is TRBJ2-3, the V gene TRBV27; TRBD2 agrees at 7 bases. CDR1 is MNHEY, CDR2 SMNVEV, per germline (reference sequence). The CDR3 loop spans 15 amino acids. The CDR3 DNA reads TGTGCCGGCAGTCAAGGACTGGCGGGGGCAGATACGCAGTATTTT. It translates to CAGSQGLAGADTQYF.

V usage is TRBV14 and J usage is TRBJ2-3, with a weak D call TRBD2 (5 bases). This CDR3 has 15 residues. Deletions cut 0 bases from V and 8 bases from J, with 15 bases between. The germline gives CDR1 SGHDN, CDR2 FVKESK. The CDR3 spells CASSQDGVRLGTQYF. The CDR3 nucleotides read TGTGCCAGCAGCCAAGACGGGGTCAGGCTAGGTACGCAGTATTTT. The whole variable domain, remainder taken from reference TRBV14 and TRBJ2-3, is EAGVTQFPSHSVIEKGQTVTLRCDPISGHDNLYWYRRVMGKEIKFLLHFVKESKQDESGMPNNRFLAERTGGTYSTLKVQPAELEDSGVYFCASSQDGVRLGTQYFGPGTRLTVL.

This chain connects TRBV20-1 to TRBJ2-5, with D tentatively TRBD2 (6 bases). Germline lookup yields CDR1 DFQATT and CDR2 SNEGSKA (reference sequence). This CDR3 is built from 13 residues. The V end lost 6 bases, the J end lost 5 bases, and 16 bases lay between the germline ends. The CDR3 DNA sequence: TGCAGTGCCATGCCCGCTGGGAGGGAGACCCAGTACTTC. It encodes CSAMPAGRETQYF.

V and J are TRBV6-1 and TRBJ2-3; possibly TRBD1 for D (6 bases). The CDR3 contains 17 residues. The ends were cut back, 3 bases at V and 0 bases at J, with 16 bases in the middle. CDR1 MNHNS and CDR2 SASEGT come from the germline V gene. CDR3 DNA: TGTGCCAGCAGTGAGATTCCCAGGGGAGCTAGCACAGATACGCAGTATTTT. It translates to CASSEIPRGASTDTQYF.

The rearrangement joins TRBV6-5 to TRBJ1-5; D not resolved. Germline-derived CDR1 and CDR2 are MNHEY and SVGAGI. The CDR3 spans 14 residues. Trimming took off 4 bases at V and 6 bases at J, with 13 bases between the two ends. The CDR3 DNA is TGTGCCAGCAGTTTTAGGGTAGGGAGTCAGCCCCAGCATTTT. Its protein is CASSFRVGSQPQHF.

The gene calls are TRBV7-2 and TRBJ2-3; D is uncertain. Trimming pared 1 base from V and 5 bases from J, leaving 4 bases between. CDR1 is SGHTA, CDR2 FQGNSA, per germline. The CDR3 contains 12 residues. The CDR3 DNA sequence: TGTGCCAGCAGCTTAGGTCGAGATACGCAGTATTTT. Encoded protein: CASSLGRDTQYF.

The chain is built from TRBV14 and TRBJ1-6, with 7 bases that match TRBD1. CDR3 size: 16 residues. Trimming cost V 0 bases and J 4 bases; bases outside gene matches: 3. Germline values: CDR1 SGHDN, CDR2 FVKESK. This CDR3 is CASSQDRQGYNSPLHF. CDR3 DNA sequence: TGTGCCAGCAGCCAAGATCGACAGGGTTATAATTCACCCCTCCACTTT.

The V gene is TRBV12-5, the J gene TRBJ1-5, with D possibly matching TRBD1 (5 bases). The CDR3 totals 18 residues. CDR1 is LGHNT, CDR2 FRNRAP, per germline. V lost 0 bases to trimming and J lost 3 bases, with 18 bases between them. The CDR3: CASGLVGIGQGLNQPQHF. CDR3 in DNA: TGTGCTAGTGGTTTGGTAGGTATAGGGCAGGGCCTCAATCAGCCCCAGCATTTT.

V usage is TRBV20-1 and J usage is TRBJ1-1, with 12 bases lining up with TRBD1. CDR3 length: 16 residues. V was clipped by 5 bases and J by 4 bases; unmatched bases: 11. In germline, CDR1 is DFQATT, CDR2 SNEGSKA (reference sequence). Here the CDR3 reads CSARRGQGALGTEAFF. The CDR3 DNA reads as TGCAGTGCTCGCCGGGGACAGGGGGCATTGGGCACTGAAGCTTTCTTT.

This clonotype came up a few times. V is TRBV20-1 and J is TRBJ2-7; either TRBD1 or TRBD2 may supply D (7 bases each). Germline CDR1 DFQATT, CDR2 SNEGSKA (reference sequence). Trimming shortened V by 5 bases and J by 3 bases, and 14 bases separated the two germline ends. This CDR3 is built from 13 residues. CDR3 sequence reads: CSAQGGGIYEQYF. The CDR3 region has the DNA TGCAGTGCTCAGGGGGGGGGCATCTACGAGCAGTACTTC.

This sequence joins TRBV6-2 or TRBV6-3 and TRBJ2-3, with 8 nucleotides matching TRBD2. Unmatched junction bases numbered 8, after V lost 5 bases and J lost 1 base. Germline V gene lookup returns CDR1 MNHEY and CDR2 SVGEGT. The CDR3 loop spans 16 amino acids. This chain's CDR3 is CASSTPGRGGTDTQYF. DNA for the CDR3: TGTGCCAGCAGTACCCCGGGGCGGGGGGGCACAGATACGCAGTATTTT.

The chain employs TRBV7-2 and TRBJ1-1, with a tentative D call TRBD1 (5 bases). The CDR3 has 14 amino acids. Trimming stripped 6 bases from V and 2 bases from J, with 13 bases between. The germline V gene encodes CDR1 SGHTA and CDR2 FQGNSA. CDR3 amino acids: CASSSLRGNTEAFF. The CDR3 nucleotides read TGTGCCAGCAGTAGCTTAAGGGGAAACACTGAAGCTTTCTTT.

This clonotype appeared a few times. This chain links TRBV27 with TRBJ2-3; no clear D. Germline CDR1 and CDR2: MNHEY and SMNVEV (reference sequence). The CDR3 loop spans 15 amino acids. Trimming pared 2 bases from V and 0 bases from J, leaving 9 bases between. For the CDR3, the DNA is TGTGCCAGCAGTTTAGGGCTAGTCAGCACAGATACGCAGTATTTT. It codes for CASSLGLVSTDTQYF.

This clonotype was counted between two and nine times. This chain links TRBV20-1 with TRBJ2-5; 7 positions agree with TRBD2. Germline trimming cut 4 bases from V and 5 bases from J; bases unmatched to any gene: 10. The CDR3 runs to 14 residues. Germline values: CDR1 DFQATT, CDR2 SNEGSKA (reference sequence). CDR3 region: CSATIGLGRETQYF. CDR3 DNA: TGCAGTGCTACAATCGGACTAGGGAGGGAGACCCAGTACTTC.

V gene TRBV7-2 combines with J gene TRBJ1-2, with 9 nucleotides matching TRBD1. There are 15 residues in the CDR3. J was trimmed by 8 bases and V by 2 bases; bases with no gene match: 9. CDR1 and CDR2 (germline): SGHTA, FQGNSA. The CDR3 DNA follows: TGTGCCAGCAGCTTATCAAGGACAGGGGCTCAAGGCTACACCTTC. Translation: CASSLSRTGAQGYTF.

The chain links TRBV6-1 to TRBJ2-4; 7 bases are a match to TRBD1. The CDR3 has 16 residues. Losses at the gene ends were 5 bases for V and 0 bases for J; bases not matched to a gene: 7. Germline V gene lookup returns CDR1 MNHNS and CDR2 SASEGT. The CDR3 region is CASSTDRAGAKNIQYF. The CDR3 DNA is TGTGCCAGCAGTACCGACAGGGCTGGAGCCAAAAACATTCAGTACTTC.

This clonotype appeared once. V usage is TRBV19 and J usage is TRBJ2-3; unclear D gene. The CDR3 sequence is 13 residues long. The germline V gene encodes CDR1 LNHDA and CDR2 SQIVND (reference sequence). V lost 4 bases and J 5 bases, leaving 10 bases between the germline ends. The chain's CDR3 is CASSNGRVDTQYF. As DNA, the CDR3 is TGTGCCAGTAGTAATGGACGGGTAGATACGCAGTATTTT. Full variable domain (missing parts from reference TRBV19 and TRBJ2-3): DGGITQSPKYLFRKEGQNVTLSCEQNLNHDAMYWYRQDPGQGLRLIYYSQIVNDFQKGDIAEGYSVSREKKESFPLTVTSAQKNPTAFYLCASSNGRVDTQYFGPGTRLTVL.

The J gene is TRBJ2-5, the V gene TRBV19; TRBD1 aligns across 8 bases. The length of the CDR3 is 15 residues. Germline trimming cut 8 bases from V and 5 bases from J; bases unmatched to any gene: 13. Germline CDR1 is LNHDA and CDR2 is SQIVND (reference sequence). For the CDR3, the DNA is TGTGCCAGTGGTGACAGGGGCCGTGGGTGGGAGACCCAGTACTTC. Translating it yields CASGDRGRGWETQYF.

This rearrangement joins TRBV20-1 to TRBJ1-2; D might be TRBD1 (6 bases). Germline V gives CDR1 DFQATT, CDR2 SNEGSKA (reference sequence). The V and J ends lost 1 base and 6 bases respectively, with 15 bases between them. CDR3 length: 14 residues. CDR3 DNA sequence: TGCAGTGCTAGAGGGCAGGGGCTTACCAATGGCTACACCTTC. The encoded protein is CSARGQGLTNGYTF.